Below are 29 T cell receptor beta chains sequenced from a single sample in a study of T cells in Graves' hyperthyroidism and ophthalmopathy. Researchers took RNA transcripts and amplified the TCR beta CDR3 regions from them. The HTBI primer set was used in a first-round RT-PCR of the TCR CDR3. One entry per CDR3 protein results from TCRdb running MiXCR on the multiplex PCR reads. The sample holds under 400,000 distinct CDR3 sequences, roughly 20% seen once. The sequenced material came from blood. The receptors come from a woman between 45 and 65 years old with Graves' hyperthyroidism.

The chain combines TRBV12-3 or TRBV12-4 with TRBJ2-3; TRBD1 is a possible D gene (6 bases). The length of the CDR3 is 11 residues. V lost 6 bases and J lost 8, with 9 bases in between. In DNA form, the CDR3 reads TGTGCCAGCAGGGGGGCAGGTACGCAGTATTTT. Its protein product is CASRGAGTQYF.

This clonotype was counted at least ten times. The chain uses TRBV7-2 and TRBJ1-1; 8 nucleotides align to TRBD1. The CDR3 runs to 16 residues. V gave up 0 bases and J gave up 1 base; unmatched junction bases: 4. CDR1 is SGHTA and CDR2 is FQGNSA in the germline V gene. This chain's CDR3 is CASSLATGGGNTEAFF. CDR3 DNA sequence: TGTGCCAGCAGCTTAGCCACAGGGGGAGGGAACACTGAAGCTTTCTTT.

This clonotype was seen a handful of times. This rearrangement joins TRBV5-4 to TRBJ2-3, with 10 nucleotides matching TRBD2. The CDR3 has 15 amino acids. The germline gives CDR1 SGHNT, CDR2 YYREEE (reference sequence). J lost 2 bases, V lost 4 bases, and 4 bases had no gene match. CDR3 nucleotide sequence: TGTGCCAGCAGCCTAGCGGGGGACTCCACAGATACGCAGTATTTT. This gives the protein CASSLAGDSTDTQYF.

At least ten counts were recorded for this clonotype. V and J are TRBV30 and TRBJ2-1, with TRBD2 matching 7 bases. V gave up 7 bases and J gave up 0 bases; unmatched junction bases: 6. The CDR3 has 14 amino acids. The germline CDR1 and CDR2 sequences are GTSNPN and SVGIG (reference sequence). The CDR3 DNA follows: TGTGCCTTGAGGCGGGAGAGCTCCTACAATGAGCAGTTCTTC. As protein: CALRRESSYNEQFF.

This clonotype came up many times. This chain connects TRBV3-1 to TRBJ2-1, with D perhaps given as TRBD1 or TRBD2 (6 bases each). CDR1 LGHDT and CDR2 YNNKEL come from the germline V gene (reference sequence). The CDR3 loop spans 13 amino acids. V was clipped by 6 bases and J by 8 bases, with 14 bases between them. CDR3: CASRLAEGDEQFF. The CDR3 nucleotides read TGTGCCAGCAGGTTAGCGGAGGGGGATGAGCAGTTCTTC.

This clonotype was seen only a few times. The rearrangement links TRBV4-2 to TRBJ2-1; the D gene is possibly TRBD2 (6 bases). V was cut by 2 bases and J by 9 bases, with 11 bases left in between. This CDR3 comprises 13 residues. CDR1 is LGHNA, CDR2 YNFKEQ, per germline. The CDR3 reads CASSQIRETEQFF. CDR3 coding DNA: TGTGCCAGCAGCCAAATTCGGGAGACTGAGCAGTTCTTC.

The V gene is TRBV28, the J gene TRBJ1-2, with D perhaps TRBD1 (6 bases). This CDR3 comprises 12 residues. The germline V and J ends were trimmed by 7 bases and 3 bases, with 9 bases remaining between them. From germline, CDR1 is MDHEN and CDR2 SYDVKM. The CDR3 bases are TGTGCCAGCAATAACAGGGACTATGGCTACACCTTC. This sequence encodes CASNNRDYGYTF.

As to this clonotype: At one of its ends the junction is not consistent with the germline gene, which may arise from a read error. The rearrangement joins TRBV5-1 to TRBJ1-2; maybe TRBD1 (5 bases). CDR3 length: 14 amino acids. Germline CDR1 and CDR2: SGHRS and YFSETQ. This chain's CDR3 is CASSPTEFKGGYTF. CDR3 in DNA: TGTGCCAGCAGCCCGACAGAATTTAAGGGCGGCTACACCTTC.

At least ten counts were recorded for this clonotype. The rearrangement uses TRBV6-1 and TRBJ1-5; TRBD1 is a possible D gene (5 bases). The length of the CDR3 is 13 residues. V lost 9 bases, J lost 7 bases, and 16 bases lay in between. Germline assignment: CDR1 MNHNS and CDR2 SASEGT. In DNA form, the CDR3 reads TGTGCCAGTACAGGTGGTCATAACCAGCCCCAGCATTTT. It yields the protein CASTGGHNQPQHF.

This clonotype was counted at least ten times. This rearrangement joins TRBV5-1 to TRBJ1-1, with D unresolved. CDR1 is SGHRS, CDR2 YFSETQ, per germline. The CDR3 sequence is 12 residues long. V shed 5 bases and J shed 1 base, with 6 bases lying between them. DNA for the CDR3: TGCGCCAGCAGGCGGGGGAACACTGAAGCTTTCTTT. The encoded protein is CASRRGNTEAFF.

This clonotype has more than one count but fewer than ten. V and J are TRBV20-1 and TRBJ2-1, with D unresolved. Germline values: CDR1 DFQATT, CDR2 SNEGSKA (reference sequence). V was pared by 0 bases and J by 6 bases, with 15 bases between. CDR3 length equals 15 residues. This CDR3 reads CSARDPRVRANEQFF. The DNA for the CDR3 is TGCAGTGCTAGAGACCCCCGGGTCCGGGCCAATGAGCAGTTCTTC.

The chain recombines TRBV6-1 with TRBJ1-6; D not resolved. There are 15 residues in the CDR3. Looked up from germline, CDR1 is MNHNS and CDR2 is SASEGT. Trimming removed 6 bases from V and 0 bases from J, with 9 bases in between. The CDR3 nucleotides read TGTGCCAGCAGCTGGGAGAGCTCCTATAATTCACCCCTCCACTTT. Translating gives CASSWESSYNSPLHF.

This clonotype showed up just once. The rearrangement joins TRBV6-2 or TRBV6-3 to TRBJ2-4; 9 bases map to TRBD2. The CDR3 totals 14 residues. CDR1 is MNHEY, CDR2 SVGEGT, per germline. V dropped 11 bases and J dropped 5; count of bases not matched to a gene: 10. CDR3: CARGGVGSQNIQYF. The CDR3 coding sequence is TGTGCCCGCGGGGGGGTCGGGAGTCAAAACATTCAGTACTTC.

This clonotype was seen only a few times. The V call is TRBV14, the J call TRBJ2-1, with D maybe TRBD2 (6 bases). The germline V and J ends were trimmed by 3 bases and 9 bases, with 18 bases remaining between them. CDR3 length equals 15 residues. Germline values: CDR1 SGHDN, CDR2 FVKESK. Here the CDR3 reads CASSHWDSAFGEQFF. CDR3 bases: TGTGCCAGCAGCCATTGGGACTCGGCCTTTGGTGAGCAGTTCTTC.

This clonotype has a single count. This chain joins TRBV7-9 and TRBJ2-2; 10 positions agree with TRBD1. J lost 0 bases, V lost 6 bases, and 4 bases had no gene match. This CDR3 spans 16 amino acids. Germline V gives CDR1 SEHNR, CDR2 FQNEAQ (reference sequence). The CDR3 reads CASRPGTGANTGELFF. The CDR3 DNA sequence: TGTGCCAGCAGACCTGGGACAGGGGCGAACACCGGGGAGCTGTTTTTT.

CDR3 residues: CASSEEAGGGYGYTF. The CDR3 DNA reads TGTGCCAGCAGTGAAGAGGCAGGGGGTGGCTATGGCTACACCTTC. The rearrangement joins TRBV6-1 to TRBJ1-2, with 7 bases identical to TRBD1. Germline lookup yields CDR1 MNHNS and CDR2 SASEGT. After removal of 1 base from V and 4 bases from J, the junction contained 6 bases not matched to a gene. The length of the CDR3 is 15 residues.

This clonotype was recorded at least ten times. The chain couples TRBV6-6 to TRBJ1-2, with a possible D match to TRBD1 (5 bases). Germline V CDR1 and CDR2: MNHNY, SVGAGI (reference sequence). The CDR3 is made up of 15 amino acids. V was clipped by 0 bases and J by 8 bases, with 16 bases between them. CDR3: CASSYSTSGRRGYTF. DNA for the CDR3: TGTGCCAGCAGTTACTCTACGTCAGGGAGGAGAGGCTACACCTTC.

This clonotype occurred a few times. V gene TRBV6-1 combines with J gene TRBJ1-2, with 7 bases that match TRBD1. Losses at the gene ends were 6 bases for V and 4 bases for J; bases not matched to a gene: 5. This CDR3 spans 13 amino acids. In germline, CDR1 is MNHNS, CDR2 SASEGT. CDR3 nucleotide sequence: TGTGCCAGCAGCGAGGGACAGATCTATGGCTACACCTTC. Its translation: CASSEGQIYGYTF.

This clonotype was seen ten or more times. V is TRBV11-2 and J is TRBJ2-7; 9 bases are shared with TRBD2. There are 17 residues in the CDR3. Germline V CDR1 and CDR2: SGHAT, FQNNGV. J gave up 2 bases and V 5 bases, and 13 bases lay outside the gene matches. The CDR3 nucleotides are TGTGCCAGCAGCCCAGGGGGGCGGCTAGCGGGACCCTACGAGCAGTACTTC. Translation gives CASSPGGRLAGPYEQYF.

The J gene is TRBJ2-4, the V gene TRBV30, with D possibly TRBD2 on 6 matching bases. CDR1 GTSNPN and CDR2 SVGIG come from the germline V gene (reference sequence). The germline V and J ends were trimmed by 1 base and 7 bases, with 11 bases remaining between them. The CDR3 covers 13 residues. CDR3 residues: CAWSASGGNIQYF. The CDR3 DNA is TGTGCCTGGAGTGCGAGTGGGGGGAACATTCAGTACTTC. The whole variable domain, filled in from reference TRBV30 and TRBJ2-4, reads SQTIHQWPATLVQPVGSPLSLECTVEGTSNPNLYWYRQAAGRGLQLLFYSVGIGQISSEVPQNLSASRPQDRQFILSSKKLLLSDSGFYLCAWSASGGNIQYFGAGTRLSVL.

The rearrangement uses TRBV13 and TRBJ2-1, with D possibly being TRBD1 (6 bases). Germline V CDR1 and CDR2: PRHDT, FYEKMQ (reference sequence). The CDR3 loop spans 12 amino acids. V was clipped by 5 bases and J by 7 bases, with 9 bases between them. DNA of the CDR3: TGTGCCAGCAGCACCGGGACAAATGAGCAGTTCTTC. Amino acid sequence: CASSTGTNEQFF.

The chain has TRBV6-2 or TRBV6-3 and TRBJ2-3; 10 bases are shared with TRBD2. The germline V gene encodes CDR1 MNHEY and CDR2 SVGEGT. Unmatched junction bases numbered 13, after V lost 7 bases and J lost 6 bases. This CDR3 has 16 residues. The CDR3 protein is CASKRGSGGAADTQYF. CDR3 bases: TGTGCCAGCAAGAGGGGCAGCGGGGGGGCCGCGGATACGCAGTATTTT.

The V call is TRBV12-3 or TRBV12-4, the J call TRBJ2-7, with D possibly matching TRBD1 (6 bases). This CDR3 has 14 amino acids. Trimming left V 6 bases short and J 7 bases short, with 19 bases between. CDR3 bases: TGTGCCAGCAGCACCGGACAGCTCTACGGGGAGCAGTACGTC. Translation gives CASSTGQLYGEQYV.

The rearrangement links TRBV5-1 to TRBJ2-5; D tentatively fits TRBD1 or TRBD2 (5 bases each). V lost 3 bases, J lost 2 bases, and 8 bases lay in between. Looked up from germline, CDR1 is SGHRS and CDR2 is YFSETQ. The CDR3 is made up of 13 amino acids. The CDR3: CASSWGFQETQYF. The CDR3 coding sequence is TGCGCCAGCAGCTGGGGGTTTCAAGAGACCCAGTACTTC.

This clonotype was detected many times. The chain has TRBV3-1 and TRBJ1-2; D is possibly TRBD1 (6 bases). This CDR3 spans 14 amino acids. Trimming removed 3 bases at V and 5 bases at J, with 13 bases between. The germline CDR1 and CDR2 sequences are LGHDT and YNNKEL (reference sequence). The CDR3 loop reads CASSQRGARYGYTF. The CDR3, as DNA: TGTGCCAGCAGCCAGAGGGGGGCGCGTTATGGCTACACCTTC.

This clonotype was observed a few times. CDR3 coding DNA: TGCAGCGTTCTCCGGGACAGCTATGGCTACACCTTC. It is translated as CSVLRDSYGYTF. This rearrangement joins TRBV29-1 to TRBJ1-2, with 7 nucleotides matching TRBD1. Trimming took 5 bases from V and 4 from J; bases not matched to a gene: 4. This CDR3 spans 12 amino acids. CDR1 and CDR2 from the germline V gene are SQVTM and ANQGSEA.

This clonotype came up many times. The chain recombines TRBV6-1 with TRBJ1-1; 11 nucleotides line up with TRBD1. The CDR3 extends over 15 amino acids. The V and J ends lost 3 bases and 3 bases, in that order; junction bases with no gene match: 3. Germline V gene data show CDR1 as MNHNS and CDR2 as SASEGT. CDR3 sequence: CASSEGQGGYTEAFF. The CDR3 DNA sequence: TGTGCCAGCAGTGAGGGACAGGGGGGTTACACTGAAGCTTTCTTT.

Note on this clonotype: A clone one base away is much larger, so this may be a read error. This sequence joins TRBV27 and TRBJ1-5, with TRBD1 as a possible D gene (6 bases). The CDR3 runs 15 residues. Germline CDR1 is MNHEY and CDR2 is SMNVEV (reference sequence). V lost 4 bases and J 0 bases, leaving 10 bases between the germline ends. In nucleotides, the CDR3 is TGTGCCAGCAGTTCTCAGGGGCATAGCAATCAGCCCCAGCATTTT. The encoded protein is CASSSQGHSNQPQHF.

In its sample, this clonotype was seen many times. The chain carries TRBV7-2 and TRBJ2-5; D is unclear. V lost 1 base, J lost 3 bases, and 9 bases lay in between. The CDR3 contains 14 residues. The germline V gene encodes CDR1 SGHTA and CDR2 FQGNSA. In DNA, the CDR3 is TGTGCCAGCAGCTTAGGCACGGTAGAAGAGACCCAGTACTTC. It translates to CASSLGTVEETQYF. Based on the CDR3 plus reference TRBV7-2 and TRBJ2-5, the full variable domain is GAGVSQSPSNKVTEKGKDVELRCDPISGHTALYWYRQSLGQGLEFLIYFQGNSAPDKSGLPSDRFSAERTGGSVSTLTIQRTQQEDSAVYLCASSLGTVEETQYFGPGTRLLVL.